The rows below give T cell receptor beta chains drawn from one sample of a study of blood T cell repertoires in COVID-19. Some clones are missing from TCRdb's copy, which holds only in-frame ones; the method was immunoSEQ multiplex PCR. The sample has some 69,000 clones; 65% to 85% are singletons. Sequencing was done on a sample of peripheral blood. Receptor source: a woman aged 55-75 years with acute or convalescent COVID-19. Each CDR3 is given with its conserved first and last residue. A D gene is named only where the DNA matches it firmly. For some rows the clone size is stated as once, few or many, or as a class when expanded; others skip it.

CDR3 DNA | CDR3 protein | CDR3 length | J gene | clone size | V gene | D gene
TGTGCCAGCGCGTGGGAGCGGGAATCCGGGGAGCTGTTTTTT | CASAWERESGELFF | 14 | TRBJ2-2 | - | TRBV2 | TRBD2
TGTGCCAGCAGCAGGACAGGGTACAGTGAGCAGTTCTTC | CASSRTGYSEQFF | 13 | TRBJ2-1 | - | TRBV5-6 | TRBD1
TGTGCCAGCAGCTTGAAGGAGATACAAAAAGAGACCCAGTACTTC | CASSLKEIQKETQYF | 15 | TRBJ2-5 | - | TRBV5-4 | -
TGTGCCACGCCCGGAAGGCGACAGTCAGACTTC | CATPGRRQSDF | 11 | TRBJ1-2 | - | TRBV15 | -
TGTGCCTCGCCCAACGGACAGAGTGGCTACACCTTC | CASPNGQSGYTF | 12 | TRBJ1-2 | - | TRBV30 | -
TGTGCCAGCAGCTTGGCAGTCGCAGCGGGGGGGAGCTCCTACAATGAGCAGTTCTTC | CASSLAVAAGGSSYNEQFF | 19 | TRBJ2-1 | - | TRBV5-6 | TRBD2
TGTGCCAGCAGCACCCGTTTGACAGGGCTAGGCTACACCTTC | CASSTRLTGLGYTF | 14 | TRBJ1-2 | - | TRBV11-3 | TRBD1
TGTGCCAGCAGTTACGGGGGGGGCGAGCAGTACTTC | CASSYGGGEQYF | 12 | TRBJ2-7 | - | TRBV6-5 | TRBD2
TGCGCCAGCAGCCAATATCGTTCGGGCCGGGGAGAGTCGTACGAGCAGTACTTC | CASSQYRSGRGESYEQYF | 18 | TRBJ2-7 | - | TRBV4-1 | -
TGTGCCAGCAGCTTAGCCAGGGCCCTGTACACTGAAGCTTTCTTT | CASSLARALYTEAFF | 15 | TRBJ1-1 | few | TRBV7-2 | -
TGTGCCACCAGGGGGACTAGCGGGAGGTCGAATGAGCAGTTCTTC | CATRGTSGRSNEQFF | 15 | TRBJ2-1 | few | TRBV24-1 | TRBD2
TGTGCCAGCGACGCGGGGCCTAGCTCCTACAATGAGCAGTTCTTC | CASDAGPSSYNEQFF | 15 | TRBJ2-1 | few | TRBV6-6 | -
TGCGCCAGCAGCCAAGAGACGGACAGGGATTATGGCTACACCTTC | CASSQETDRDYGYTF | 15 | TRBJ1-2 | - | TRBV4-1 | TRBD1
TGTGCCAGCAGTGCCCGGGGGTATGAGCAGTTCTTC | CASSARGYEQFF | 12 | TRBJ2-1 | - | TRBV2 | -
TGCGCCAGCAGCCAAGCGGTGGTAACTCCGGGGGTACAGCCCCAGCATTTT | CASSQAVVTPGVQPQHF | 17 | TRBJ1-5 | - | TRBV4-1 | -
TGCGGGGGGACCCTGGGGGGAGATACGCAGTATTTT | CGGTLGGDTQYF | 12 | TRBJ2-3 | - | TRBV9 | TRBD2
TGTGCCAGTCGCCGCCGGGGGACCTCTGGAAACACCATATATTTT | CASRRRGTSGNTIYF | 15 | TRBJ1-3 | - | TRBV19 | -
TGCGCCAGCAGCCTAACAGGGATCTACAATGAGCAGTTCTTC | CASSLTGIYNEQFF | 14 | TRBJ2-1 | - | TRBV4-1 | -
TGTGCCAGCAGACCGGGGGCTAACTATGGCTACACCTTC | CASRPGANYGYTF | 13 | TRBJ1-2 | once | TRBV27 | -
TGCGCCAGCAGAGGAGACAGGGGAATGAACACTGAAGCTTTCTTT | CASRGDRGMNTEAFF | 15 | TRBJ1-1 | - | TRBV5-1 | TRBD1
TGTGCCAGCAGCTTTGGACAGTCTGGGGCCAACGTCCTGACTTTC | CASSFGQSGANVLTF | 15 | TRBJ2-6 | - | TRBV7-8 | -
TGTGCCAGCAGCTCGACAGTCACAAGAGGAGAGACCCAGTACTTC | CASSSTVTRGETQYF | 15 | TRBJ2-5 | - | TRBV13 | -
TGTGCCAGCAGTCGTTCCCCTCAGCCCCAGCATTTT | CASSRSPQPQHF | 12 | TRBJ1-5 | - | TRBV6-2/TRBV6-3 | -
TGTGCCAGCAGCCTTGGGACAGGGTCTGAGGAAGCTTTCTTT | CASSLGTGSEEAFF | 14 | TRBJ1-1 | - | TRBV5-8 | TRBD1
TGTGCCAGCAGTAAACAGGGGGTCCTAGACACCGGGGAGCTGTTTTTT | CASSKQGVLDTGELFF | 16 | TRBJ2-2 | - | TRBV25-1 | TRBD1
TGTGCCAGCAGATCCGACATCTACGAGCAGTACTTC | CASRSDIYEQYF | 12 | TRBJ2-7 | - | TRBV2 | -
TGCGCCAGCAGCGAAGGAGCGAACTCTGGAAACACCATATATTTT | CASSEGANSGNTIYF | 15 | TRBJ1-3 | - | TRBV10-1 | -